This TCR beta chain was sequenced during a study of shared clonotypes between healthy human individuals. Within Nashville, Tennessee resided all donors, each a Caucasian adult. CD4+ cell separation produced CD45RA+ naive and CD45RA-negative memory subsets. The ends were cut back, 0 bases at V and 5 bases at J, with 10 bases in the middle. The CDR3 spans 14 residues. Germline values: CDR1 LNHNV, CDR2 YYDKDF (reference sequence). Genomic DNA per cell subset filled all wells of several immunoSEQ plates. About 30,000 T cell genomes, or about 200 ng DNA, went into the sorted-subset replicate PCRs. The assay was immunoSEQ multiplex PCR, and TCRdb's table has in-frame clones only and misses some. The sample has roughly 2.4 million clones; approximately 96% are singletons.

The sequencing sample was made of naive CD4+ T cells sorted from blood. Described subset: CD45RA+ positively selected. This chain links TRBV15 with TRBJ1-2, with D maybe TRBD1 (5 bases). This receptor was identified in a man younger than 30 in good health. CDR3 coding DNA: TGTGCCACCAGCAGAGAAGGAGGGGCGTATGGCTACACCTTC. Its translation: CATSREGGAYGYTF.